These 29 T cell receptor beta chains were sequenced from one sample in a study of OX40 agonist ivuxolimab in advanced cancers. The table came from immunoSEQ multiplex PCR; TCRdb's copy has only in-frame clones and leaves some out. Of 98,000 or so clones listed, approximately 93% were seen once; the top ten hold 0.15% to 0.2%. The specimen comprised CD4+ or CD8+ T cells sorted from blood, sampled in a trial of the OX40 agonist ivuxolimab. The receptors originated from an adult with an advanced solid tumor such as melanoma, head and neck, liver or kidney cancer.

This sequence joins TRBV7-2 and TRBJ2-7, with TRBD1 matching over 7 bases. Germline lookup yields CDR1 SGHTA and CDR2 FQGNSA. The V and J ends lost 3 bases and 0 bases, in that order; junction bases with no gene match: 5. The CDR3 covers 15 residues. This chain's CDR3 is CASSFGQVLSYEQYF. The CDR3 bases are TGTGCCAGCAGCTTCGGACAGGTGCTCTCCTACGAGCAGTACTTC. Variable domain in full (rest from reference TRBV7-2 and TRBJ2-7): GAGVSQSPSNKVTEKGKDVELRCDPISGHTALYWYRQSLGQGLEFLIYFQGNSAPDKSGLPSDRFSAERTGGSVSTLTIQRTQQEDSAVYLCASSFGQVLSYEQYFGPGTRLTVT.

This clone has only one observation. In DNA form, the CDR3 reads TGTGCCAGCAGGTCGGAGGGCAGTGAGCAGTTCTTC. Translated, it gives CASRSEGSEQFF. This chain uses TRBV11-2 with TRBJ2-1, with D tentatively TRBD2 (6 bases). V lost 6 bases and J 9 bases, leaving 12 bases between the germline ends. CDR1 is SGHAT and CDR2 is FQNNGV in the germline V gene. The CDR3 consists of 12 residues.

The CDR3 loop is CASSLRNYGYTF. As DNA, the CDR3 is TGTGCCAGCAGTTTGAGGAACTATGGCTACACCTTC. The gene calls are TRBV28 and TRBJ1-2, with unresolved D. This CDR3 is built from 12 residues. V was pared by 3 bases and J by 2 bases, with 4 bases between. Germline lookup yields CDR1 MDHEN and CDR2 SYDVKM.

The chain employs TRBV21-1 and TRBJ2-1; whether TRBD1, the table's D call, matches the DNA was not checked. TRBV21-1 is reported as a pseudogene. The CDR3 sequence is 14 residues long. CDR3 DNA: TGTGCCAGCAGCTCGGACAGGGAGTGGAATGAGCAGTTCTTC. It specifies CASSSDREWNEQFF.

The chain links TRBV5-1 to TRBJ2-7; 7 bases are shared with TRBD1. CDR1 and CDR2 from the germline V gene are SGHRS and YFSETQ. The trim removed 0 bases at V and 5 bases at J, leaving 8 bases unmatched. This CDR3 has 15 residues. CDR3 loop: CASSLVPQGRNEQYF. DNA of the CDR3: TGCGCCAGCAGCTTGGTACCACAGGGGCGTAACGAGCAGTACTTC.

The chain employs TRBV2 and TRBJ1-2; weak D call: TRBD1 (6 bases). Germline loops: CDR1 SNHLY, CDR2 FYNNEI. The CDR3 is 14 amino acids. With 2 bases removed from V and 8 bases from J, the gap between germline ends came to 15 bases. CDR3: CASSEWRGAGGYTF. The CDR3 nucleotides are TGTGCCAGCAGTGAATGGAGGGGGGCAGGGGGCTACACCTTC.

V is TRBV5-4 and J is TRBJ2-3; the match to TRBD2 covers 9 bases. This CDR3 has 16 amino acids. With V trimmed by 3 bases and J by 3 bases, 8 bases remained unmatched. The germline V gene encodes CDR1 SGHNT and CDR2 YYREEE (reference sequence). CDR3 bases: TGTGCCAGCAGCTCGAAGGCTAGCGGGAATACAGATACGCAGTATTTT. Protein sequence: CASSSKASGNTDTQYF.

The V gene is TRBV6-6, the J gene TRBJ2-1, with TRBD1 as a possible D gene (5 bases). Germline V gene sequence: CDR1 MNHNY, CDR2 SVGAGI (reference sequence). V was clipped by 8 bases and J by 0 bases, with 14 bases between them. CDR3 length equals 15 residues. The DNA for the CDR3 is TGTGCCAGCGTAAATTCCCAGGGCTCCTACAATGAGCAGTTCTTC. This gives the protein CASVNSQGSYNEQFF.

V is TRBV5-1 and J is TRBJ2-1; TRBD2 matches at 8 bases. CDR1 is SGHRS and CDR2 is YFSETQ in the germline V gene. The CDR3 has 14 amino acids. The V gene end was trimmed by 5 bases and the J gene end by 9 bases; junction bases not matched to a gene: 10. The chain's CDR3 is CASRSPGGPGEQFF. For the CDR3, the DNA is TGCGCCAGCAGGTCGCCGGGAGGGCCAGGTGAGCAGTTCTTC.

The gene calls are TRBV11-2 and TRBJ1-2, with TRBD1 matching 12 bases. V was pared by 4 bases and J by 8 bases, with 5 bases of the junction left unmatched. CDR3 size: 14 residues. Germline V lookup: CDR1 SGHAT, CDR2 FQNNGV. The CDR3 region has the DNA TGTGCCAGCAGCTACGGGACAGGGGGCGACGGCTACACCTTC. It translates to CASSYGTGGDGYTF.

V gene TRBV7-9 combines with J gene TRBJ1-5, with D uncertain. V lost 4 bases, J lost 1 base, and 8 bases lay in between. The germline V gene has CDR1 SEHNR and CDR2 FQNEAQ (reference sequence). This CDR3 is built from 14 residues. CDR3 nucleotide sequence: TGTGCCAGCAGCTCGCAGGCAAGCAATCAGCCCCAGCATTTT. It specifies CASSSQASNQPQHF.

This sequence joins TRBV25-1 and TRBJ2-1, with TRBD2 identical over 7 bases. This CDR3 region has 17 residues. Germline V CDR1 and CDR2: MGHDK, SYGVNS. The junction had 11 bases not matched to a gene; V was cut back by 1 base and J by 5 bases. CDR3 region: CASSESLAGERNNEQFF. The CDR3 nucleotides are TGTGCCAGCAGTGAATCCCTGGCGGGGGAGCGAAACAATGAGCAGTTCTTC.

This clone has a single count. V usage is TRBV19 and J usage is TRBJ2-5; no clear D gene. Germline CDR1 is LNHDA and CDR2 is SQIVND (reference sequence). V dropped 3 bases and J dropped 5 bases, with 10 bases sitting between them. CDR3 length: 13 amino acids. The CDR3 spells CASSMTTAETQYF. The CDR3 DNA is TGTGCCAGTAGTATGACGACCGCGGAGACCCAGTACTTC. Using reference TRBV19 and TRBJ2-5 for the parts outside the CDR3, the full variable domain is DGGITQSPKYLFRKEGQNVTLSCEQNLNHDAMYWYRQDPGQGLRLIYYSQIVNDFQKGDIAEGYSVSREKKESFPLTVTSAQKNPTAFYLCASSMTTAETQYFGPGTRLLVL.

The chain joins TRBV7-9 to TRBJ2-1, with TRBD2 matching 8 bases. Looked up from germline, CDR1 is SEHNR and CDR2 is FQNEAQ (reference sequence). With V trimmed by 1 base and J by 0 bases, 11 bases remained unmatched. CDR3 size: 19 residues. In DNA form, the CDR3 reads TGTGCCAGCAGCTTAGTCGGTAGCGGGACGACGAGCTCCTACAATGAGCAGTTCTTC. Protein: CASSLVGSGTTSSYNEQFF.

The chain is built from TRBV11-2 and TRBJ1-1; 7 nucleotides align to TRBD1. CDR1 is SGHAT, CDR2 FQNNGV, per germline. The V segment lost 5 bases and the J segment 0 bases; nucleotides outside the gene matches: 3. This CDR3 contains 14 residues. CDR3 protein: CASSLTGLNTEAFF. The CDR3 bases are TGTGCCAGCAGCCTGACAGGGCTGAACACTGAAGCTTTCTTT.

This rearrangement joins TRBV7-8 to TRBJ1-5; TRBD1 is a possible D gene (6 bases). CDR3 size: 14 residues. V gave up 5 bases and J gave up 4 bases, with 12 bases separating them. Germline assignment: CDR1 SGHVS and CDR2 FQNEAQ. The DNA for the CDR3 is TGTGCCAGCAGCACCGGGACACTAAATCAGCCCCAGCATTTT. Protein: CASSTGTLNQPQHF.

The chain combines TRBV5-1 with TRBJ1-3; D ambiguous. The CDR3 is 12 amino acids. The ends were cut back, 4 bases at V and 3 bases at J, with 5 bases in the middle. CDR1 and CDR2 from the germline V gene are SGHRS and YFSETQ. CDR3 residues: CASSPSGNTIYF. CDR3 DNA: TGCGCCAGCAGCCCAAGTGGAAACACCATATATTTT.

This CDR3 is CASSRDNDLGNTIYF. The CDR3 DNA sequence: TGTGCCAGCAGCAGAGACAATGATCTTGGAAACACCATATATTTT. This chain joins TRBV7-2 and TRBJ1-3, with unresolved D. The V gene's germline CDR1 is SGHTA and CDR2 FQGNSA. The CDR3 consists of 15 residues. Trimming took 5 bases from V and 3 from J, leaving 14 bases between them.

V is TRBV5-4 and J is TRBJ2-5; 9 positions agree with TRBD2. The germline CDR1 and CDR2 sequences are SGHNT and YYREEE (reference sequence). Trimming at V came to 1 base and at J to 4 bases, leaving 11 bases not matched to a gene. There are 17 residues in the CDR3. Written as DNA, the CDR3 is TGTGCCAGCAGCTTGTCCACCCACAGCGGGAGGACAGAGACCCAGTACTTC. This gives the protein CASSLSTHSGRTETQYF.

CDR3 bases: TGTGCCAGCAGTTCTTTGGCAGGGTGGTTCTACGAGCAGTACTTC. It encodes CASSSLAGWFYEQYF. V usage is TRBV28 and J usage is TRBJ2-7; TRBD1 is a possible D gene (5 bases). Per germline, CDR1 MDHEN and CDR2 SYDVKM. V dropped 4 bases and J dropped 3 bases, with 16 bases sitting between them. This CDR3 has 15 residues. Variable domain in full (rest from reference TRBV28 and TRBJ2-7): DVKVTQSSRYLVKRTGEKVFLECVQDMDHENMFWYRQDPGLGLRLIYFSYDVKMKEKGDIPEGYSVSREKKERFSLILESASTNQTSMYLCASSSLAGWFYEQYFGPGTRLTVT.

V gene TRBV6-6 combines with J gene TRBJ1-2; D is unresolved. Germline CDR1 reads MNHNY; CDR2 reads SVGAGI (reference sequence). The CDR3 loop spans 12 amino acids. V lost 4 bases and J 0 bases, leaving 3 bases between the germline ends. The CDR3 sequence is CASSSPNYGYTF. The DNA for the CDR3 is TGTGCCAGCAGTTCGCCTAACTATGGCTACACCTTC.

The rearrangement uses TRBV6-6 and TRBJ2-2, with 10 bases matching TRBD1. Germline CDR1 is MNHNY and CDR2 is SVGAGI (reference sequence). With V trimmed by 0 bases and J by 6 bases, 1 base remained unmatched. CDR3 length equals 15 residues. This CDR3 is CASSYSGTGAGELFF. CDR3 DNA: TGTGCCAGCAGTTACTCTGGGACAGGGGCCGGGGAGCTGTTTTTT.

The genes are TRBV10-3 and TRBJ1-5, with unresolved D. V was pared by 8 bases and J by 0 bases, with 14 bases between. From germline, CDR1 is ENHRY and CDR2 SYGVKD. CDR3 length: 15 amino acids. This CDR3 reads CAIQRAGDSNQPQHF. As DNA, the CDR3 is TGTGCCATCCAGCGGGCCGGGGATAGCAATCAGCCCCAGCATTTT.

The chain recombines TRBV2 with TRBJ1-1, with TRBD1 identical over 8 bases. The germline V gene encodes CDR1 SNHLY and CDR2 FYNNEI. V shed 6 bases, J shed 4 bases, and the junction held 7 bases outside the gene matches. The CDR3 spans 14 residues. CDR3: CASRAGQGFTEAFF. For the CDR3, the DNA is TGTGCCAGCAGGGCCGGACAGGGCTTCACTGAAGCTTTCTTT.

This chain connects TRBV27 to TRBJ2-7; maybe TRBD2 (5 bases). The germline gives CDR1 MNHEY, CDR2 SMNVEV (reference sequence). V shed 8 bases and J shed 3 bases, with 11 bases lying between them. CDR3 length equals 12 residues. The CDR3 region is CASRDYRYEQYF. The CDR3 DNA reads TGTGCCAGCCGCGACTATCGCTACGAGCAGTACTTC.

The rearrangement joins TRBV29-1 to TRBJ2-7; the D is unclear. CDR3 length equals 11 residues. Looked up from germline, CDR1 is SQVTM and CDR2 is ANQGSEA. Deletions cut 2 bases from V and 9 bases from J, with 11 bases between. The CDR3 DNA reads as TGCAGCGTTGAACGAGGTCGCGGGCAGTACTTC. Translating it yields CSVERGRGQYF.

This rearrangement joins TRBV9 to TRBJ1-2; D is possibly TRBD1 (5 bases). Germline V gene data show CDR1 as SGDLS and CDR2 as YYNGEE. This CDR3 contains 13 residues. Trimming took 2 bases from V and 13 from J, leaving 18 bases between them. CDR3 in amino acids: CASSVQGLGARTF. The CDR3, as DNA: TGTGCCAGCAGCGTCCAGGGATTAGGGGCTCGCACCTTC.

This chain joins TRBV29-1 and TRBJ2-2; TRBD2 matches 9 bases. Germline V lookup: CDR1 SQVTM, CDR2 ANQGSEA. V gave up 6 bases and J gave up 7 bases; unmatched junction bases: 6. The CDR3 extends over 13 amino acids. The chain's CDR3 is CSVAGTSNGELFF. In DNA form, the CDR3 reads TGCAGCGTAGCCGGGACTAGCAACGGGGAGCTGTTTTTT.

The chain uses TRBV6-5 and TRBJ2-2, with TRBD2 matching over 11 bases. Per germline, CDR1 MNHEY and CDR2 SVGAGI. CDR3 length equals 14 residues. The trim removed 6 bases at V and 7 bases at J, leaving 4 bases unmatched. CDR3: CASSLAGGRGELFF. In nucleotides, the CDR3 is TGTGCCAGCAGCTTAGCGGGAGGGCGCGGGGAGCTGTTTTTT.